The 18 T cell receptor beta chains presented below share a single source sample, sequenced in a study of spatial heterogeneity in lung cancer (dated by TCRdb to between 2017 and 2020). No antigen has been assigned to these receptors. The time point label, read with the paper, signifies: sample taken at primary tumor resection. Findings and caveats that apply to the study as a whole: The number of expanded intratumoral alpha and beta TCRs correlated with the tumor nonsynonymous mutation count.

Library preparation employed 5' RACE. TCRdb lists the instrument as NextSeq 500. TCRdb trimmed the raw reads at Q25, called clones with MiXCR and kept productive beta chains. Rows with one shared CDR3 protein collapse into an entry with the most common genes and DNA. The sample table contains 3,000 to 4,000 distinct CDR3 sequences; only one count was recorded for 5.5% to 8.5% of them. The ten largest clones capture 20% of the sample. Material: lung tumor tissue, obtained at surgery. The receptors shown here come from a male donor with early-stage non-small cell lung cancer.

On this clonotype: This beta chain is a stray sequence in a library constructed for alpha chains; its clone size is not meaningful. Here the CDR3 reads CAGQTAGRVNIQYF. For the CDR3, the DNA is TGTGCCGGACAAACAGCGGGGAGGGTAAACATTCAGTACTTC. The rearrangement links TRBV7-4 to TRBJ2-4, with 7 bases identical to TRBD2. Germline loops: CDR1 SGHVT, CDR2 SQSDAQ. The CDR3 has 14 amino acids. J lost 6 bases, V lost 11 bases, and 13 bases had no gene match.

This clonotype is medium-sized within its sample. Since it is a stray read in a library aimed at alpha chains, this beta chain has a size that is not meaningful. The V and J genes are TRBV7-6 and TRBJ2-3, with TRBD2 identical over 12 bases. Looked up from germline, CDR1 is SGHVS and CDR2 is FNYEAQ. The J segment lost 6 bases and the V segment lost 3 bases, leaving 10 bases of the junction unmatched. The length of the CDR3 is 17 residues. In DNA, the CDR3 is TGTGCCAGCAGCTTCAACCCCCCTAGCGGGGGGGCCGATACGCAGTATTTT. It is translated as CASSFNPPSGGADTQYF.

This clonotype is labeled medium-sized. Because this beta chain is a stray read in a library intended to capture alpha chains, its abundance should not be given much weight. The chain combines TRBV12-3 or TRBV12-4 with TRBJ2-5; 9 bases agree with TRBD1. J lost 3 bases, V lost 7 bases, and 6 bases had no gene match. This CDR3 is 14 amino acids long. The CDR3 here is CASKKDRGEETQYF. The CDR3 DNA sequence: TGTGCCAGCAAAAAGGACAGGGGCGAAGAGACCCAGTACTTC.

Sample share makes this clonotype medium-sized. As an off-target read in a library built for alpha chains, this beta chain has a frequency of little significance. The V call is TRBV7-2, the J call TRBJ1-5; possibly TRBD1 for D (5 bases). Germline V gene data show CDR1 as SGHTA and CDR2 as FQGNSA. Trimming cost V 1 base and J 3 bases, with 10 bases left between them. The CDR3 loop spans 15 amino acids. The CDR3 here is CASSLEAGLNQPQHF. The CDR3 DNA reads TGTGCCAGCAGCTTAGAGGCAGGGCTCAATCAGCCCCAGCATTTT.

This clonotype was found many times. In a library made to pick up alpha chains, this beta chain is a stray read with a size that means little. This chain joins TRBV19 and TRBJ2-5; 7 bases map to TRBD1. Germline lookup yields CDR1 LNHDA and CDR2 SQIVND (reference sequence). With V trimmed by 4 bases and J by 5 bases, 16 bases remained unmatched. CDR3 length: 17 residues. The CDR3 sequence: CASSRVGTVSLGETQYF. The CDR3 DNA follows: TGTGCCAGTAGTAGGGTCGGGACAGTAAGCCTGGGGGAGACCCAGTACTTC.

By its share, this clonotype is medium-sized (0.01 to 0.1%). This beta chain represents an off-target read in a library built for alpha chains; its size is of limited meaning. V usage is TRBV12-3 or TRBV12-4 and J usage is TRBJ2-5; D call uncertain. CDR3 size: 14 residues. The V end lost 2 bases, the J end lost 0 bases, and 7 bases lay between the germline ends. DNA of the CDR3: TGTGCCAGCAGTTTACCCGAATACCAAGAGACCCAGTACTTC. It is translated as CASSLPEYQETQYF.

The sample holds many counts of this clonotype. This beta chain was picked up by a library intended for alpha chains and is off target, so its count carries little meaning. The chain links TRBV29-1 to TRBJ2-2; D gene uncertain. Germline V gene lookup returns CDR1 SQVTM and CDR2 ANQGSEA. Trimming pared 6 bases from V and 4 bases from J, leaving 12 bases between. The CDR3 has 13 residues. The CDR3, as DNA: TGCAGCGTCAAGACACAATTCACCGGGGAGCTGTTTTTT. Translated, it gives CSVKTQFTGELFF.

This clonotype was recorded many times. This beta chain lies outside the target of a library built for alpha chains; its clone size means little. This chain joins TRBV6-2 or TRBV6-3 and TRBJ2-1; D is unclear. The CDR3 covers 15 residues. V gave up 8 bases and J gave up 0 bases, with 14 bases separating them. Per germline, CDR1 MNHEY and CDR2 SVGEGT. The CDR3 sequence: CASGRIRSSYNEQFF. The CDR3 coding sequence is TGTGCCAGCGGTCGGATCCGAAGCTCCTACAATGAGCAGTTCTTC.

This clonotype was seen at least ten times. Since it is a stray read in a library aimed at alpha chains, this beta chain has a size that is not meaningful. The V and J genes are TRBV20-1 and TRBJ1-6; D possibly corresponds to TRBD1 (6 bases). The ends were cut back, 0 bases at V and 0 bases at J, with 9 bases in the middle. The germline CDR1 and CDR2 sequences are DFQATT and SNEGSKA (reference sequence). This CDR3 is 16 amino acids long. CDR3: CSARDRGGSYNSPLHF. Written as DNA, the CDR3 is TGCAGTGCTAGAGACAGGGGAGGCTCCTATAATTCACCCCTCCACTTT.

Ten or more counts support this clonotype. This beta chain was picked up by a library intended for alpha chains and is off target, so its count carries little meaning. This chain joins TRBV10-3 and TRBJ2-2, with a tentative D call TRBD2 (5 bases). Deletions cut 7 bases from V and 1 base from J, with 16 bases between. This CDR3 comprises 16 residues. CDR1 ENHRY and CDR2 SYGVKD come from the germline V gene. CDR3 sequence: CAIKPPGVGNTGELFF. DNA of the CDR3: TGTGCCATCAAGCCGCCCGGGGTAGGGAACACCGGGGAGCTGTTTTTT.

There are many counts of this clonotype. The library was designed around alpha chains, so this beta chain is a stray read whose abundance carries little weight. This chain joins TRBV6-5 and TRBJ1-2, with D possibly TRBD1 on 5 matching bases. There are 13 residues in the CDR3. Germline values: CDR1 MNHEY, CDR2 SVGAGI. Between the trimmed V and J ends, which lost 0 bases and 8 bases, there was a span of 10 bases. This chain's CDR3 is CASSYSGAEGYTF. CDR3 DNA sequence: TGTGCCAGCAGTTACTCAGGGGCGGAAGGCTACACCTTC.

This clonotype was detected only a few times. Being off target in a library aimed at alpha chains, this beta chain has a size of little meaning. V gene TRBV6-2 or TRBV6-3 combines with J gene TRBJ2-1, with 8 bases that match TRBD1. With V trimmed by 7 bases and J by 0 bases, 5 bases remained unmatched. Germline V CDR1 and CDR2: MNHEY, SVGEGT. The CDR3 has 15 residues. CDR3 nucleotide sequence: TGTGCCAGCAACCCCGGGACAGGCTCCTACAATGAGCAGTTCTTC. Amino acids: CASNPGTGSYNEQFF.

This clonotype was counted between two and nine times. This beta chain represents an off-target read in a library built for alpha chains; its size is of limited meaning. The chain carries TRBV29-1 and TRBJ2-1, with D possibly matching TRBD2 (6 bases). In germline, CDR1 is SQVTM, CDR2 ANQGSEA. The CDR3 extends over 11 amino acids. V was trimmed by 4 bases and J by 10 bases, leaving 11 bases between them. The CDR3 sequence is CSVGGGGEQFF. The CDR3 nucleotides read TGCAGCGTTGGGGGCGGAGGGGAGCAGTTCTTC.

This clonotype has a count of ten or more. The size of this beta chain means little, since it is a stray read in a library made for alpha chains. The chain couples TRBV7-9 to TRBJ2-5, with TRBD2 as a possible D gene (5 bases). Germline V gene lookup returns CDR1 SEHNR and CDR2 FQNEAQ (reference sequence). The germline V and J ends were trimmed by 0 bases and 3 bases, with 8 bases remaining between them. The CDR3 sequence is 14 residues long. CDR3 protein: CASSLAERKETQYF. The CDR3 coding sequence is TGTGCCAGCAGCTTAGCGGAGCGGAAAGAGACCCAGTACTTC.

Remarks on this clonotype: Within a library made for alpha chains, this beta chain is off target, and its count is uninformative. The chain is built from TRBV5-1 and TRBJ2-1, with a weak D call TRBD1 (5 bases). Germline CDR1 reads SGHRS; CDR2 reads YFSETQ. The CDR3 runs 13 residues. The V end lost 7 bases, the J end lost 2 bases, and 10 bases lay between the germline ends. CDR3 nucleotides: TGCGCCAGCCCCAGGACAACCTACAATGAGCAGTTCTTC. Protein product: CASPRTTYNEQFF.

In this sample, this clonotype turned up many times. This beta chain appears as a stray read in a library generated for alpha chains; its size is not informative. The CDR3 here is CAISGGTSEQFF. CDR3 sequence (DNA): TGTGCCATCAGTGGGGGGACTAGCGAGCAGTTCTTC. The chain combines TRBV10-3 with TRBJ2-1; 9 bases match TRBD2. The length of the CDR3 is 12 residues. Per the germline V gene, CDR1 is ENHRY and CDR2 is SYGVKD. V was clipped by 4 bases and J by 10 bases; unmatched bases: 2.

In its sample, this clonotype ranks as medium-sized (0.01 to 0.1%). This beta chain is an unintended read in a library built for alpha chains; its size means little. This sequence joins TRBV27 and TRBJ2-1; TRBD1 agrees at 9 bases. V gave up 5 bases and J gave up 4 bases; unmatched junction bases: 3. This CDR3 is 14 amino acids long. From germline, CDR1 is MNHEY and CDR2 SMNVEV (reference sequence). The CDR3 protein is CASSPGTGYNEQFF. The CDR3, as DNA: TGTGCCAGCAGTCCTGGGACAGGGTACAATGAGCAGTTCTTC.

At least ten counts were recorded for this clonotype. This beta chain slipped into a library made for alpha chains as a stray read, so its size is not meaningful. The chain joins TRBV7-9 to TRBJ1-5; possible D gene TRBD1, 5 bases. The CDR3 is 11 residues long. Germline loops: CDR1 SEHNR, CDR2 FQNEAQ (reference sequence). V lost 11 bases, J lost 7 bases, and 12 bases lay in between. CDR3 residues: CALGDGQPQHF. The CDR3 region has the DNA TGTGCCCTGGGGGATGGACAGCCCCAGCATTTT.